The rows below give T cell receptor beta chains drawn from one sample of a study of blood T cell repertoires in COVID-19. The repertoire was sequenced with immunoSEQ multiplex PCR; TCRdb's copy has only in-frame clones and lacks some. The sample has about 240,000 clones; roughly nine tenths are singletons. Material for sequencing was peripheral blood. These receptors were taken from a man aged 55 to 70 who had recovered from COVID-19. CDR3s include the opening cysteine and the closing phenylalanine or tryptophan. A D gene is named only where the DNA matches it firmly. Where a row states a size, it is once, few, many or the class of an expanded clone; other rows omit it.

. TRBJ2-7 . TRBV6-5 CASSPPRGSSYEQYF TGTGCCAGCAGCCCCCCCCGGGGTTCCTCCTACGAGCAGTACTTC
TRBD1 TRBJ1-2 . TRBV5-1 CASSRTEQGFGYTF TGCGCCAGCAGTCGGACAGAACAGGGGTTCGGCTACACCTTC
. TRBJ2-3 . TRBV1 CTSSQGYTGIDTQYF TGCACCAGCAGCCAGGGATATACAGGTATAGATACGCAGTATTTT
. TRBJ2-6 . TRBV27 CASSSGGAYSGANVLTF TGTGCCAGCAGTTCTGGGGGGGCGTACTCTGGGGCCAACGTCCTGACTTTC
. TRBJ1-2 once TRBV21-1 CASSKGKVRKKADGYTF TGTGCCAGCAGCAAAGGTAAGGTGAGAAAGAAAGCGGATGGCTACACCTTC
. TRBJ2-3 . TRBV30 CACEPGDTQYF TGTGCCTGTGAACCGGGGGATACGCAGTATTTT
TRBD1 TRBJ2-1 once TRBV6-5 CASKGALYNEQFF TGTGCCAGCAAGGGGGCGCTGTACAATGAGCAGTTCTTC
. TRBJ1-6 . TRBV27 CASSLGGANSPLHF TGTGCCAGCAGCCTTGGGGGGGCCAATTCACCCCTCCACTTT
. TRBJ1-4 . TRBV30 CAWNQGLEIFSNEKLFF TGTGCCTGGAATCAGGGACTGGAGATTTTTTCTAATGAAAAACTGTTTTTT
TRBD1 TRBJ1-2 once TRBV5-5 CASSAKGTVLLGGYTF TGTGCCAGCAGCGCCAAAGGGACAGTATTATTAGGCGGCTACACCTTC
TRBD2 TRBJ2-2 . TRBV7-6 CASSPPGLAPTGELFF TGTGCCAGCAGCCCCCCGGGACTAGCACCCACCGGGGAGCTGTTTTTT
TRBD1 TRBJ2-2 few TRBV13 CASSFGTGNTGELFF TGTGCCAGCAGCTTCGGGACAGGGAACACCGGGGAGCTGTTTTTT
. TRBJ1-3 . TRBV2 CASSGFGGGGNTIYF TGTGCCAGCAGCGGGTTTGGAGGAGGCGGAAACACCATATATTTT
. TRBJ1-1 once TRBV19 CASSTDTYYTEAFF TGTGCCAGTAGTACGGACACATATTACACTGAAGCTTTCTTT
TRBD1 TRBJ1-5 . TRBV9 CASSPGGGGNQPQHF TGTGCCAGCAGCCCAGGGGGTGGGGGAAATCAGCCCCAGCATTTT
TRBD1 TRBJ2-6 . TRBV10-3 CAISPNRDRGASGANVLTF TGTGCCATCAGTCCTAACCGGGACAGGGGTGCCTCTGGGGCCAACGTCCTGACTTTC
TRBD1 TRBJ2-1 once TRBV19 CASSRGQQYVNEQFF TGTGCCAGTAGTAGGGGACAGCAGTACGTCAATGAGCAGTTCTTC
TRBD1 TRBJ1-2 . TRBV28 CASTLRQGYYGYTF TGTGCCAGCACCCTTAGACAGGGGTACTATGGCTACACCTTC
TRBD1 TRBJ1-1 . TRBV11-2 CASSRLRGRNTEAFF TGTGCCAGCAGCCGCCTCAGGGGGCGGAACACTGAAGCTTTCTTT
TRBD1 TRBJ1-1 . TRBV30 CAWRRNRGSENTEAFF TGTGCCTGGAGGAGGAACAGGGGATCGGAGAACACTGAAGCTTTCTTT
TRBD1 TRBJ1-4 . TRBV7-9 CASSQRTGGGSGEKLFF TGTGCCAGCAGCCAGCGGACAGGGGGCGGATCTGGTGAAAAACTGTTTTTT
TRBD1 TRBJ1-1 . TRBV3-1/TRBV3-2 CASSQDPGGRTEAFF TGTGCCAGCAGCCAAGATCCAGGGGGAAGGACTGAAGCTTTCTTT
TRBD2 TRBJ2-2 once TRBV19 CASSFRSGGEDTGELFF TGTGCCAGTAGTTTCCGTAGCGGGGGAGAGGACACCGGGGAGCTGTTTTTT
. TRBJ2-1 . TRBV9 CASSLYGAPYNEQFF TGTGCCAGCAGCCTTTATGGGGCACCCTACAATGAGCAGTTCTTC
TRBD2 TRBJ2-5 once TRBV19 CASSRRLSGGMETQYF TGTGCCAGTAGTAGACGTCTCAGCGGGGGGATGGAGACCCAGTACTTC
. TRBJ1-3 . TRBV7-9 CASSLDNGRVSGNTIYF TGTGCCAGCAGCTTAGATAATGGGAGAGTCTCTGGAAACACCATATATTTT
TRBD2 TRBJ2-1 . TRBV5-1 CASSFGLAGGHEFF TGCGCCAGCAGCTTTGGACTAGCGGGGGGGCACGAGTTCTTC
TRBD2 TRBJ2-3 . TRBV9 CASSVFPPTGGDTQYF TGTGCCAGCAGCGTATTCCCACCGACGGGGGGTGATACGCAGTATTTT
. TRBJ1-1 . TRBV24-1 CATSDGGLNTEAFF TGTGCCACCAGTGACGGCGGTTTGAACACTGAAGCTTTCTTT
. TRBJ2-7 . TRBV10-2 CASSQGGAVGEQYF TGCGCCAGCAGCCAGGGGGGCGCGGTTGGTGAGCAGTACTTC
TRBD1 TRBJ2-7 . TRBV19 CASSPPGRTGAYEQYF TGTGCCAGTAGCCCACCCGGACGGACAGGGGCTTACGAGCAGTACTTC
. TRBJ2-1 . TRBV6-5 CASRQDNEQFF TGTGCCAGCAGACAGGATAATGAGCAGTTCTTC
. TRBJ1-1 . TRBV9 CASSRTLAGAGTEAFF TGTGCCAGCAGTCGAACTCTAGCAGGGGCCGGCACTGAAGCTTTCTTT
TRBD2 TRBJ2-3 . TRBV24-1 CATSDSLAGDTQYF TGTGCCACCAGTGATTCACTAGCGGGGGATACGCAGTATTTT
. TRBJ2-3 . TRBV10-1 CASSEGGAGGTDTQYF TGCGCCAGCAGTGAGGGGGGAGCGGGTGGCACAGATACGCAGTATTTT
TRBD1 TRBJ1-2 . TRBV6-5 CASSYEQGIRASTF TGTGCCAGCAGTTACGAACAGGGGATCAGGGCAAGCACCTTC
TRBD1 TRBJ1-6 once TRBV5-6 CASSSGTGSNNSPLHF TGTGCCAGCAGCTCAGGGACAGGGTCGAATAATTCACCCCTCCACTTT
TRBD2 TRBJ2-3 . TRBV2 CASSEFRTSLDTQYF TGTGCCAGCAGTGAATTCCGGACTAGCCTAGATACGCAGTATTTT
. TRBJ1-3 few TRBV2 CASSDSGNTIYF TGTGCCAGCAGCGACAGCGGAAACACCATATATTTT
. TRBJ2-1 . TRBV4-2 CASSQERDGVSEQFF TGTGCCAGCAGCCAAGAGCGGGACGGAGTGAGTGAGCAGTTCTTC
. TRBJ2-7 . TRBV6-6 CASSYGQIPEQYF TGTGCCAGCAGTTACGGGCAAATTCCCGAGCAGTACTTC
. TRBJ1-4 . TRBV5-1 CASSSDHPTGGLFF TGCGCCAGCAGTTCTGACCACCCGACCGGGGGGCTGTTTTTT
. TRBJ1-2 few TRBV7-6 CASSLATDRGYTF TGTGCCAGCAGCTTAGCAACCGATCGGGGCTACACCTTC
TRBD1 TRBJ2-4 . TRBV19 CASSPLRASQGDIQYF TGTGCCAGTAGTCCTCTCCGGGCTTCACAGGGGGACATTCAGTACTTC
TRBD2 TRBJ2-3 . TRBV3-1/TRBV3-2 CASSQGSGGARDTQYF TGTGCCAGCAGCCAAGGTAGCGGGGGGGCAAGAGATACGCAGTATTTT
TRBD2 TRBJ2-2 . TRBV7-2 CASSFRAGGVTGELFF TGTGCCAGCAGCTTTAGAGCGGGGGGTGTCACCGGGGAGCTGTTTTTT
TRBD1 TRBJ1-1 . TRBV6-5 CASSYTLMTGKTEAFF TGTGCCAGCAGTTACACCCTAATGACAGGGAAGACTGAAGCTTTCTTT